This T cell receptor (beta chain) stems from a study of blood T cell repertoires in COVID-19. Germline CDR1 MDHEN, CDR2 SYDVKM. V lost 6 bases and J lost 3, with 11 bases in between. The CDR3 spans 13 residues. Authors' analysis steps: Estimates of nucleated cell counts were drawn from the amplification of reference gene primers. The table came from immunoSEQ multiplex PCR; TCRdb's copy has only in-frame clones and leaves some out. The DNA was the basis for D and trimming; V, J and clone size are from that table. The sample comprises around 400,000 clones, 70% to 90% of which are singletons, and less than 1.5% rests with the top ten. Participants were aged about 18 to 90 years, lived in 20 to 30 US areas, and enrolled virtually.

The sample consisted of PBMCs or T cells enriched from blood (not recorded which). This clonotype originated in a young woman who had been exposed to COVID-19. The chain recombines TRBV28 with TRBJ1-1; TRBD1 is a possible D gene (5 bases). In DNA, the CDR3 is TGTGCCAGCAGATGGGGGGGATACACTGAAGCTTTCTTT. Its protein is CASRWGGYTEAFF.